These T cell receptor beta chains were read from a single sample in a study of T cell clonotyping in hematopoietic cell transplantation. The repertoire was sequenced with immunoSEQ multiplex PCR; TCRdb's copy has only in-frame clones and lacks some. The table records fewer than 40,000 clones, about 90% of them present only once. The sequencing input was peripheral blood mononuclear cells. The origin of the receptors is a woman between 40 and 50 years old in good health. Some clones in this sample may be carry-over from other donors' samples. The CDR3 runs from the conserved cysteine through the conserved F or W. Fields, in order: V gene, CDR3 length, clone size, J gene, D gene, CDR3 protein, CDR3 DNA. D genes are given only for firm matches. Expanded clones get a size class; other rows say once, few or many, or leave the size out.

TRBV19	15	-	TRBJ2-3	TRBD1	CASSIPGQVKDTQYF	TGTGCCAGTAGTATTCCTGGACAGGTTAAAGATACGCAGTATTTT
TRBV27	13	-	TRBJ1-4	TRBD1	CASKQGSNEKLFF	TGTGCCAGCAAACAGGGGTCTAATGAAAAACTGTTTTTT
TRBV29-1	14	once	TRBJ1-1	-	CSVAVGRLNTEAFF	TGCAGCGTTGCCGTTGGCCGGCTGAACACTGAAGCTTTCTTT
TRBV2	15	-	TRBJ2-2	-	CASSDKSLGTGELFF	TGTGCCAGCAGTGATAAGAGCCTGGGCACCGGGGAGCTGTTTTTT
TRBV20-1	11	-	TRBJ1-1	-	CSARENTEAFF	TGCAGTGCTAGGGAGAACACTGAAGCTTTCTTT
TRBV30	14	once	TRBJ2-2	-	CAWGRGTDTGELFF	TGTGCCTGGGGCCGCGGGACCGACACCGGGGAGCTGTTTTTT
TRBV6-1	13	-	TRBJ1-2	-	CASSVDLAYGYTF	TGTGCCAGCAGTGTGGACCTTGCATATGGCTACACCTTC
TRBV9	14	-	TRBJ1-1	TRBD1	CASSAGGENTEAFF	TGTGCCAGCAGCGCAGGGGGCGAGAACACTGAAGCTTTCTTT
TRBV27	11	-	TRBJ1-2	-	CATGAGNGYTF	TGTGCCACAGGGGCAGGGAATGGCTACACCTTC
TRBV6-1	14	once	TRBJ2-2	TRBD2	CASSPTSGTGELFF	TGTGCCAGCAGCCCGACTAGCGGAACCGGGGAGCTGTTTTTT
TRBV28	15	once	TRBJ2-7	-	CASTSLAGEDSEQYF	TGTGCCAGCACCTCGCTAGCTGGGGAGGATAGCGAGCAGTACTTC
TRBV5-4	13	-	TRBJ2-3	-	CASSLDRTDTQYF	TGTGCCAGCAGCTTGGACCGCACAGATACGCAGTATTTT
TRBV4-1	14	-	TRBJ1-1	-	CASSQGFGDEEAFF	TGCGCCAGCAGCCAAGGGTTCGGGGACGAAGAAGCTTTCTTT
TRBV14	15	-	TRBJ2-3	-	CASSPYGVLTDTQYF	TGTGCCAGCAGCCCATACGGTGTCCTCACAGATACGCAGTATTTT
TRBV19	15	-	TRBJ2-1	-	CASSPRQSPYNEQFF	TGTGCCAGTAGTCCGCGACAAAGCCCCTACAATGAGCAGTTCTTC
TRBV30	12	-	TRBJ2-5	-	CAFTRDAETQYF	TGTGCCTTCACTAGAGATGCGGAGACCCAGTACTTC
TRBV2	15	-	TRBJ1-2	-	CASSPSRDSSYGYTF	TGTGCCAGCAGTCCCTCCCGGGATAGCAGCTATGGCTACACCTTC
TRBV2	13	few	TRBJ1-5	TRBD1	CASRQGQNQPQHF	TGTGCCAGCAGGCAGGGACAGAATCAGCCCCAGCATTTT
TRBV4-3	16	-	TRBJ1-5	-	CASSQGPGRGNQPQHF	TGCGCCAGCAGCCAAGGGCCGGGGCGAGGCAATCAGCCCCAGCATTTT
TRBV18	15	-	TRBJ2-2	TRBD1	CASSPRTGEAGELFF	TGTGCCAGCTCACCGCGGACAGGGGAGGCCGGGGAGCTGTTTTTT
TRBV7-2	14	-	TRBJ2-3	-	CASSPQEGLDTQYF	TGTGCCAGCAGCCCTCAGGAGGGTTTGGATACGCAGTATTTT
TRBV29-1	14	-	TRBJ2-3	-	CSVSPQGLTDTQYF	TGCAGCGTTAGCCCACAGGGCCTCACAGATACGCAGTATTTT
TRBV19	14	-	TRBJ1-5	-	CATSSGGTNQPQHF	TGTGCCACCTCGTCGGGGGGCACTAATCAGCCCCAGCATTTT
TRBV30	17	-	TRBJ1-1	-	CAWSPPRTEARHTEAFF	TGTGCCTGGAGTCCACCAAGGACCGAGGCCCGGCACACTGAAGCTTTCTTT
TRBV7-9	15	once	TRBJ1-2	TRBD1	CASRIGDRVISGYTF	TGTGCCAGCAGAATAGGGGACAGGGTTATTAGTGGCTACACCTTC
TRBV2	8	-	TRBJ2-7	-	CASDEQYF	TGTGCCAGCGACGAGCAGTACTTC
TRBV6-5	13	few	TRBJ2-5	-	CASRVAIEETQYF	TGTGCCAGCAGGGTGGCCATAGAAGAGACCCAGTACTTC
TRBV14	15	-	TRBJ2-7	TRBD1	CASSQARTGGYEQYF	TGTGCCAGCAGCCAAGCCAGGACAGGGGGCTACGAGCAGTACTTC
TRBV19	14	-	TRBJ2-2	-	CASSLKELPGELFF	TGTGCCAGTAGTTTGAAGGAACTCCCCGGGGAGCTGTTTTTT
TRBV4-1	13	-	TRBJ1-1	-	CASSRTENTEAFF	TGCGCCAGCAGCAGGACAGAAAACACTGAAGCTTTCTTT
TRBV28	15	-	TRBJ2-5	TRBD2	CASSIQGGGQETQYF	TGTGCCAGCAGCATCCAGGGCGGGGGGCAAGAGACCCAGTACTTC
TRBV28	13	-	TRBJ1-4	-	CASRRAGDEKLFF	TGTGCCAGCAGACGGGCAGGGGATGAAAAACTGTTTTTT
TRBV2	13	-	TRBJ2-5	-	CASSSSRQETQYF	TGTGCCAGCAGTTCGTCCAGGCAAGAGACCCAGTACTTC
TRBV6-1	14	-	TRBJ1-1	-	CASMTNPADTEAFF	TGTGCCAGCATGACTAACCCCGCCGACACTGAAGCTTTCTTT
TRBV30	12	-	TRBJ1-3	-	CAWSVRGDTIYF	TGTGCCTGGAGTGTACGCGGGGACACCATATATTTT
TRBV4-1	15	-	TRBJ2-7	-	CASRPRDGSSYEQYF	TGCGCCAGCAGGCCCAGGGACGGAAGCTCCTACGAGCAGTACTTC
TRBV14	13	-	TRBJ1-2	-	CASSQDRTVGYTF	TGTGCCAGCAGCCAGGACCGGACGGTGGGCTACACCTTC
TRBV5-1	15	-	TRBJ2-7	TRBD1	CASSLSPGGAGEQYF	TGCGCCAGCAGCTTGAGCCCAGGGGGCGCGGGAGAGCAGTACTTC
TRBV7-2	15	-	TRBJ1-2	-	CASSLGRGSNYGYTF	TGTGCCAGCAGCTTAGGTCGGGGTAGCAACTATGGCTACACCTTC